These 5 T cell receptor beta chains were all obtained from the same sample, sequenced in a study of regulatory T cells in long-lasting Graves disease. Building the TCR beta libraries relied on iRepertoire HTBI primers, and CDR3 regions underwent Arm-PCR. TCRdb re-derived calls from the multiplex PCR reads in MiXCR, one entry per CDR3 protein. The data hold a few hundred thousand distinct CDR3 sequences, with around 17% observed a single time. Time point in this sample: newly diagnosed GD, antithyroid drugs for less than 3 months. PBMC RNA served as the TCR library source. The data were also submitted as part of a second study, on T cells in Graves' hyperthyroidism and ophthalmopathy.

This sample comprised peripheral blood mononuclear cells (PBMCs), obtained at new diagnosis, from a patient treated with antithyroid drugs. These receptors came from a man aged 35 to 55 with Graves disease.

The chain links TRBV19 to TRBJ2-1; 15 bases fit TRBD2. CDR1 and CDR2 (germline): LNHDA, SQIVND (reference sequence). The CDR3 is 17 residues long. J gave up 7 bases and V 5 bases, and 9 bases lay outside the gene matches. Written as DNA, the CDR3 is TGTGCCAGTAGTGGACTAGCGGGGGGGCCGGTGGGTAATGAGCAGTTCTTC. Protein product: CASSGLAGGPVGNEQFF.

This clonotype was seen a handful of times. CDR3 DNA: TGTGCCAGCAGTCGGGACAGGGAAGTCCACGAGCAGTACTTC. It encodes CASSRDREVHEQYF. The V and J genes are TRBV6-1 and TRBJ2-7; TRBD1 matches at 9 bases. V gave up 5 bases and J gave up 5 bases; unmatched junction bases: 7. Looked up from germline, CDR1 is MNHNS and CDR2 is SASEGT. This CDR3 has 14 amino acids.

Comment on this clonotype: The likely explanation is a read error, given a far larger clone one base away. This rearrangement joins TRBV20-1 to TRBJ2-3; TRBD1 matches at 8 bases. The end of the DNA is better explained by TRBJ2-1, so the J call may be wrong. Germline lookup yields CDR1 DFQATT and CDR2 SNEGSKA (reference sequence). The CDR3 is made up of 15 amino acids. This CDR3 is CSARETGAKNNEQFF. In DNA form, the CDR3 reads TGCAGTGCTAGAGAGACAGGGGCGAAGAACAATGAGCAGTTCTTC.

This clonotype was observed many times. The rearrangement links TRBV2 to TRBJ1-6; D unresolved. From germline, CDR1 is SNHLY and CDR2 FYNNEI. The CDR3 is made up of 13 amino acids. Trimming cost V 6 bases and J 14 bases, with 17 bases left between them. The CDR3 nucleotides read TGTGCCAGCAGCGCCCAGGTTCAGGTCTCCCTCCACTTT. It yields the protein CASSAQVQVSLHF.

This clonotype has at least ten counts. The chain's CDR3 is CASTGRGRETQYF. The CDR3 DNA is TGTGCCAGCACTGGGAGGGGCCGCGAGACCCAGTACTTC. The chain couples TRBV2 to TRBJ2-5; TRBD2 agrees at 7 bases. The CDR3 contains 13 residues. Germline V gene sequence: CDR1 SNHLY, CDR2 FYNNEI. Trimming cost V 7 bases and J 5 bases; bases outside gene matches: 7.